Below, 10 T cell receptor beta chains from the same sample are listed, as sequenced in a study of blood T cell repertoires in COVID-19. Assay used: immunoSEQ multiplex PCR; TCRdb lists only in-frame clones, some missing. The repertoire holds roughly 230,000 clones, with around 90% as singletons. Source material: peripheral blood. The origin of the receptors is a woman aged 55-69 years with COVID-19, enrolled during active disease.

CDR3 sequence reads: CATRSGGVGTEAFF. The CDR3 coding sequence is TGTGCCACCCGATCGGGGGGCGTTGGCACTGAAGCTTTCTTT. The chain links TRBV5-5 to TRBJ1-1; a possible D gene is TRBD1 (6 bases). V lost 9 bases and J lost 4, with 19 bases in between. The CDR3 is 14 amino acids. Germline V lookup: CDR1 SGHKS, CDR2 YYEKEE (reference sequence).

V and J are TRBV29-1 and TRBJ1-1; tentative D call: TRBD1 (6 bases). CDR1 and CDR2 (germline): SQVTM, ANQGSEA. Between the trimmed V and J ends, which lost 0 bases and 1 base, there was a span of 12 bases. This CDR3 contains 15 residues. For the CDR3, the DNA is TGCAGCGTTGAAGATTGGGCAGGGGCGAACACTGAAGCTTTCTTT. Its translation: CSVEDWAGANTEAFF.

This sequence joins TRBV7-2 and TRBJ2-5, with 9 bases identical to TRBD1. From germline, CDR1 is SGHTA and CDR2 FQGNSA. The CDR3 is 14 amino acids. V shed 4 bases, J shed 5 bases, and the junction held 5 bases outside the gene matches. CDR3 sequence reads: CASSSGTGRETQYF. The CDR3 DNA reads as TGTGCCAGCAGCTCCGGGACAGGGAGGGAGACCCAGTACTTC.

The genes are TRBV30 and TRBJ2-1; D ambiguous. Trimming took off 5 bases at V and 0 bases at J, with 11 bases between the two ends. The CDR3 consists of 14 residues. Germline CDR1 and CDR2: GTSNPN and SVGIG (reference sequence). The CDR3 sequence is CAWLRKSSYNEQFF. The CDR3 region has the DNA TGTGCCTGGCTGCGAAAGAGCTCCTACAATGAGCAGTTCTTC.

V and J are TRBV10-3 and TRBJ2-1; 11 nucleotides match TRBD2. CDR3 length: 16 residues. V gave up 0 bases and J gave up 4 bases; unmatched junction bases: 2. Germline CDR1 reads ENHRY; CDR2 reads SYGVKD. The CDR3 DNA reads TGTGCCATCAGTGAGTCGGCTAGCGGGGGGTACAATGAGCAGTTCTTC. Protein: CAISESASGGYNEQFF.

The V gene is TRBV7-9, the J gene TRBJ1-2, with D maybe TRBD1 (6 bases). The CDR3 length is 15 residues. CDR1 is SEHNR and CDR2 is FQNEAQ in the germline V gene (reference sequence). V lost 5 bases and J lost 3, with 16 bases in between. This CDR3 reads CASSPRTGGDYGYTF. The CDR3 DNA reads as TGTGCCAGCAGCCCTAGGACGGGGGGCGACTATGGCTACACCTTC.

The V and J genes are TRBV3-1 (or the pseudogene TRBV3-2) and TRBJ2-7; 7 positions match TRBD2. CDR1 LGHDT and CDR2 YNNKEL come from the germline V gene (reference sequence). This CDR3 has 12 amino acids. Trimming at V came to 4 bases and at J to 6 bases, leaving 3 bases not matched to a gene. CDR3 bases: TGTGCCAGCAGCCCCTCGGGAGGCGAGCAGTACTTC. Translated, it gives CASSPSGGEQYF.

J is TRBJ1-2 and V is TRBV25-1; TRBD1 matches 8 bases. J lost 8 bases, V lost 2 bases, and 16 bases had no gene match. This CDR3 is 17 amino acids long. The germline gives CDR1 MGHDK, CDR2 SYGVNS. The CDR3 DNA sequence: TGTGCCAGCAGTGAAACCGGCAGGGGGCGCCGGTGGTGGGGCTACACCTTC. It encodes CASSETGRGRRWWGYTF.

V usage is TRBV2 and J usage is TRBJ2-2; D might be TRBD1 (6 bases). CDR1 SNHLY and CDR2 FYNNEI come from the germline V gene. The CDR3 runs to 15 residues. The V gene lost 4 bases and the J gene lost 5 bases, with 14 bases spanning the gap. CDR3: CASSAMGQYTGELFF. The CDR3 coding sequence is TGTGCCAGCAGTGCGATGGGACAATATACCGGGGAGCTGTTTTTT. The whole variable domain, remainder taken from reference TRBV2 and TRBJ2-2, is EPEVTQTPSHQVTQMGQEVILRCVPISNHLYFYWYRQILGQKVEFLVSFYNNEISEKSEIFDDQFSVERPDGSNFTLKIRSTKLEDSAMYFCASSAMGQYTGELFFGEGSRLTVL.

CDR3 DNA: TGTGCCAGCAGCCTAAGTGAGACTGAAGCTTTCTTT. This encodes CASSLSETEAFF. This chain connects TRBV7-2 to TRBJ1-1; D gene unclear. Germline values: CDR1 SGHTA, CDR2 FQGNSA. This CDR3 comprises 12 residues. V gave up 5 bases and J gave up 5 bases, with 9 bases separating them.